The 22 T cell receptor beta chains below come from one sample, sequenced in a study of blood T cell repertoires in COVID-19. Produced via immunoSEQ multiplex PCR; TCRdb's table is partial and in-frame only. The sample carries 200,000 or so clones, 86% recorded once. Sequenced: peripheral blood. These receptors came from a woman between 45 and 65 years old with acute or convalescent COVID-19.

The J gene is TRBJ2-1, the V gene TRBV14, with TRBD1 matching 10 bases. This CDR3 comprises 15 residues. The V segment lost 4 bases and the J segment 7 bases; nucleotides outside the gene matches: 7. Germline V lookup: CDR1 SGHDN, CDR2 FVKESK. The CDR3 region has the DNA TGTGCCAGCAGCCCCCGGGACAGGGGATGGAATGAGCAGTTCTTC. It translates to CASSPRDRGWNEQFF.

The CDR3 loop reads CASSIGTGHNQPQHF. CDR3 DNA sequence: TGTGCCAGTAGTATAGGGACAGGGCACAATCAGCCCCAGCATTTT. The V call is TRBV19, the J call TRBJ1-5, with 8 nucleotides matching TRBD1. CDR3 size: 15 residues. CDR1 and CDR2 (germline): LNHDA, SQIVND (reference sequence). V trimming: 1 base; J trimming: 3 bases; junction bases outside the gene matches: 2.

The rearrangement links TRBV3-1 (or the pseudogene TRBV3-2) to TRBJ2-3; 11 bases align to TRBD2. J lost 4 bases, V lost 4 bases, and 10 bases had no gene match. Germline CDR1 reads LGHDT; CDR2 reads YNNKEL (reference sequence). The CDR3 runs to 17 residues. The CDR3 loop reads CASSRRTSGQRADTQYF. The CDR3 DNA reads TGTGCCAGCAGCCGACGGACTAGCGGGCAGCGCGCAGATACGCAGTATTTT.

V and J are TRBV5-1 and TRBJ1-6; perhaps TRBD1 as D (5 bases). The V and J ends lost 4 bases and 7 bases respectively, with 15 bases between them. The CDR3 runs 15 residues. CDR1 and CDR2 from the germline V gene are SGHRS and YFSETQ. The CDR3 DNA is TGCGCCAGCAGCCAGTCACAGGAGAAAAATTCACCCCTCCACTTT. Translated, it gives CASSQSQEKNSPLHF.

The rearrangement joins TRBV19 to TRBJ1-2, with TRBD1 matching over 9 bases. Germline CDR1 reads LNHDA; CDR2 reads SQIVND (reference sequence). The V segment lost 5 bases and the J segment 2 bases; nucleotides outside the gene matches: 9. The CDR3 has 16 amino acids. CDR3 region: CASSRTRTGANYGYTF. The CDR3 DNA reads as TGTGCCAGTAGTCGAACCCGGACAGGGGCGAACTATGGCTACACCTTC.

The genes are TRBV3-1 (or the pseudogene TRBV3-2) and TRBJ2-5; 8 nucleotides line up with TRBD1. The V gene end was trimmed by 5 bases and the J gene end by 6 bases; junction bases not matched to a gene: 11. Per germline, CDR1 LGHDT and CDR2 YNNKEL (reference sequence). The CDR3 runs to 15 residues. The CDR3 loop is CASSKTGGLVKTQYF. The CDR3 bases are TGTGCCAGCAGCAAAACAGGGGGTTTAGTGAAGACCCAGTACTTC.

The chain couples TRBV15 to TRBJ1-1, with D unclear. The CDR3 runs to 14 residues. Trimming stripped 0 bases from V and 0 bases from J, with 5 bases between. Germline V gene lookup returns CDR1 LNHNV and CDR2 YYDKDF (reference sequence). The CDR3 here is CATSRDLLNTEAFF. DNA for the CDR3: TGTGCCACCAGCAGAGACCTCCTGAACACTGAAGCTTTCTTT.

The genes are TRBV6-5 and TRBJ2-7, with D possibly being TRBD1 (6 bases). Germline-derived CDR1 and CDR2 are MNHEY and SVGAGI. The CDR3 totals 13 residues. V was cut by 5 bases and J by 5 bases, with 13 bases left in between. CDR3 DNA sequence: TGTGCCAGCAGTACCGTACAGGGAAACGAGCAGTACTTC. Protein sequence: CASSTVQGNEQYF.

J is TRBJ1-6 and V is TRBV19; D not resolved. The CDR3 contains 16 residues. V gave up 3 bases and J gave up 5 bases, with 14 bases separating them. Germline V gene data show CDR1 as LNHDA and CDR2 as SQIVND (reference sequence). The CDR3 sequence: CASSISGSADNSPLHF. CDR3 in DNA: TGTGCCAGTAGTATCTCGGGAAGTGCTGATAATTCACCCCTCCACTTT.

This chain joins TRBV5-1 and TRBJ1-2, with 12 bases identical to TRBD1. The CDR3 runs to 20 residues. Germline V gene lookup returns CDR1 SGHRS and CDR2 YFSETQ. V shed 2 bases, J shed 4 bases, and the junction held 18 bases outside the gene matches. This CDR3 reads CASSFGGTGGFLTPFYGYTF. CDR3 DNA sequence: TGCGCCAGCAGCTTCGGAGGGACAGGGGGCTTCTTGACCCCTTTCTATGGCTACACCTTC.

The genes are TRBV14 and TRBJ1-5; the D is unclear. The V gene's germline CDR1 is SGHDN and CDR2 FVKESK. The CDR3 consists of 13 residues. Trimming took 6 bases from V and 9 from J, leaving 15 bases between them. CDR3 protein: CASSLAAVGPQHF. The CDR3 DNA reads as TGTGCCAGCAGTCTCGCGGCGGTCGGGCCCCAGCATTTT.

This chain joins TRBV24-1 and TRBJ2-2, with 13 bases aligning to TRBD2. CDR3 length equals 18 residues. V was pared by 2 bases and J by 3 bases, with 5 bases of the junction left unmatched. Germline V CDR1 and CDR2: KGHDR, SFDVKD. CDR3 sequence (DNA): TGTGCCACCAGTGATTCCCCGACTAGCGGGAGGTACACCGGGGAGCTGTTTTTT. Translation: CATSDSPTSGRYTGELFF.

The CDR3 nucleotides are TGTGCCAGCAGCGCCACCGGGACAGGGGATCAGCCCCAGCATTTT. Protein: CASSATGTGDQPQHF. V usage is TRBV9 and J usage is TRBJ1-5; 10 bases agree with TRBD1. V was pared by 3 bases and J by 5 bases, with 5 bases of the junction left unmatched. The length of the CDR3 is 15 residues. Germline V gene lookup returns CDR1 SGDLS and CDR2 YYNGEE.

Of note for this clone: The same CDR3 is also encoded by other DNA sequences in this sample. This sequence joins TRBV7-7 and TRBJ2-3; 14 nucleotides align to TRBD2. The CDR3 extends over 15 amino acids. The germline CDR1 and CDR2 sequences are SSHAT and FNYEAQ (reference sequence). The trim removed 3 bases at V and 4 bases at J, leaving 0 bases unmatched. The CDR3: CASSLGLAGADTQYF. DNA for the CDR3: TGTGCCAGCAGCTTGGGACTAGCGGGGGCAGATACGCAGTATTTT.

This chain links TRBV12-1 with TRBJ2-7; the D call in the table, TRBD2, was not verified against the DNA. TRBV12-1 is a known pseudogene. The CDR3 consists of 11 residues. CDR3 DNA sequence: TGTGCCAGGAGAGTTCGGGTTGAGCAGTACTTC. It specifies CARRVRVEQYF.

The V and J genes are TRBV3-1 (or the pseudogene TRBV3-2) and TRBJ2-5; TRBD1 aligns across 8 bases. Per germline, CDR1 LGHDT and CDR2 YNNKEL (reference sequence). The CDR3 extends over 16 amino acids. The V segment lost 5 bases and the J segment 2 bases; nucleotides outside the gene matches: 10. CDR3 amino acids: CASSYWGTGSQETQYF. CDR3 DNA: TGTGCCAGCAGCTATTGGGGGACAGGATCACAAGAGACCCAGTACTTC.

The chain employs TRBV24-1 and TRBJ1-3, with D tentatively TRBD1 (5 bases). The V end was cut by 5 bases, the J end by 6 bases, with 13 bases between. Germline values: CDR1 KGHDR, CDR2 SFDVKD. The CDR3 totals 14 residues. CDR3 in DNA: TGTGCCACCAGTGCCGCGGACATCCCAAACACCATATATTTT. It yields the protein CATSAADIPNTIYF.

For the CDR3, the DNA is TGTGCCAGCAGCCGCCTCGGGGCGGAGGGGAACACTGAAGCTTTCTTT. Protein: CASSRLGAEGNTEAFF. The chain joins TRBV7-9 to TRBJ1-1, with D possibly TRBD1 on 5 matching bases. The CDR3 length is 16 residues. V lost 5 bases and J lost 1, with 17 bases in between. Germline-derived CDR1 and CDR2 are SEHNR and FQNEAQ (reference sequence).

This CDR3 is CASSFGKQGPGETQYF. As DNA, the CDR3 is TGTGCCAGCAGCTTTGGCAAACAGGGGCCTGGGGAGACCCAGTACTTC. The chain uses TRBV11-2 and TRBJ2-5; 7 nucleotides align to TRBD1. This CDR3 is 16 amino acids long. In germline, CDR1 is SGHAT, CDR2 FQNNGV. V lost 3 bases, J lost 5 bases, and 12 bases stayed unmatched.

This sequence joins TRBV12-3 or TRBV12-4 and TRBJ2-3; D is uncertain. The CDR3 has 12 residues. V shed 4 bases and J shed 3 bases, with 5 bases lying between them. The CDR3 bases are TGTGCCAGCAGTTCCTTTACAGATACGCAGTATTTT. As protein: CASSSFTDTQYF.

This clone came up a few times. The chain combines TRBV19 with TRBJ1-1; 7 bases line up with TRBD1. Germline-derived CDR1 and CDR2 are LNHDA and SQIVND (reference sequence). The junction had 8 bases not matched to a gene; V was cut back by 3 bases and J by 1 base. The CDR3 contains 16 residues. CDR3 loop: CASSIPGDRENTEAFF. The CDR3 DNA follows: TGTGCCAGTAGTATTCCCGGAGACAGGGAGAACACTGAAGCTTTCTTT.

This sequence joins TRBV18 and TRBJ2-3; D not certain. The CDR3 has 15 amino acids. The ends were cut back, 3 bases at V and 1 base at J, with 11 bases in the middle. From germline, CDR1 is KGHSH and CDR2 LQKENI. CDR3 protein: CASSPRGFGTDTQYF. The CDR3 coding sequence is TGTGCCAGCTCACCCCGCGGTTTTGGCACAGATACGCAGTATTTT.